Described below is a single TCR beta chain sequence and its context. The data stem from a study of blood T cell repertoires in COVID-19. Across the whole study: The origin of the acute and convalescent COVID-19 samples was the United States, Italy and Spain. PBMCs, B-cell-depleted T cells, or T cells were the source of the cDNA or gDNA that made up the material.

Per the original methods: Using reference gene primer amplification, nucleated cell counts were estimated. The data were produced by immunoSEQ multiplex PCR, yet TCRdb's version contains in-frame clones alone and is incomplete. V and J calls and clone size come straight from that table; D and trimming were deduced from the DNA. In the table there are 60,000 to 75,000 clones, roughly nine tenths of which are singletons. V was pared by 5 bases and J by 2 bases, with 11 bases between. The CDR3 covers 14 residues. Germline assignment: CDR1 LNHDA and CDR2 SQIVND (reference sequence). The TCR was taken from a man between 65 and 80 years old with active COVID-19. The chain uses TRBV19 and TRBJ2-3, with D uncertain. Sequencing was done on a sample of peripheral blood. CDR3: CASSEPGPTDTQYF. Written as DNA, the CDR3 is TGTGCCAGTAGTGAACCGGGTCCCACAGATACGCAGTATTTT.